The sequence of this TCR beta chain was determined in a study of cytotoxic CD8 clonotypes in ibrutinib-treated CLL (dated by TCRdb to 2020 to 2022). Turning to the overall study: The cohort included some 14 treatment-naive and ten to twelve relapsed/refractory patients; around 18 were IGHV unmutated. Patients were still on ibrutinib when every remission and progressive disease sample was collected. Cryopreserved peripheral blood mononuclear cells were collected at three points: before therapy, at response, and at either sustained remission or disease progression. Samples averaged roughly 260,000 productive templates and 94,082 productive rearrangements. Longitudinal samples were obtainable from about 30% of the 86 participants in the trial. Partial responses were observed in roughly 25 patients and complete responses in 2; after a median follow-up of about 69 months, remission was maintained in 15 or so patients and progression was observed in about twelve. Response samples were taken after a median of approximately 13 months on treatment, ranging from about 6 to 36 months.

Regarding this clone: Its antigen remains undetermined. No much larger clone is present one base from it, and per-base qualities are unavailable.

Compared with germline, V lacks 4 bases and J lacks 0 bases; bases without a gene match: 3. The CDR3 numbers 14 residues from cysteine through phenylalanine. Only CDR3 DNA remains: 42 bases, in frame from the first base. In the germline V gene, CDR1 corresponds to MNHNS and CDR2 to SASEGT. The time point label, read with the paper, signifies: more than 10 months on ibrutinib. For TCR beta library preparation, 1.5 to 2.5 micrograms of genomic DNA were extracted from the cryopreserved PBMCs. Longitudinal blood samples from CLL patients receiving ibrutinib monotherapy were subjected to high-throughput TCR beta sequencing. The patients took part in an open-label, single-center phase 2 trial of ibrutinib monotherapy. What the study reported, not specific to this receptor: Public clonotypes were rare and either shrank or stayed stable during treatment, and the rise in clonality at ibrutinib response reflected expansion of private clonotypes. Baseline clonality exceeded that of age-matched healthy donors and correlated strongly with circulating CD8+ T-cell counts. Sustained-remission and progressing patients did not have matched sampling times, and lymph node repertoires were not examined. An increase in clonality was observed at ibrutinib response, with clonality remaining stable during sustained remission and falling back toward baseline at progression.

Each clonotype received, on average, about 9.7x coverage in deep resolution sequencing performed on a MiSeq, where the target depth lay between 1 in 1 million and 1 in 200,000 T cells. TCR beta libraries were generated with the immunoSEQ hsTCRB Kit. Per the source publication's procedure: Data were analyzed with ImmunoSEQ Data Assistant and ImmunoSEQ Analyzer, with V, D and J genes assigned per IMGT definitions. Clonality, which ranges from 0 to 1, was calculated as one minus the normalized Shannon entropy of productive rearrangement frequencies. Only overrepresented clonotypes making up at least 0.05% of the repertoire of each patient were included in the public clonotype analysis. Repertoires from about a dozen age-matched healthy donors in immuneACCESS were used as clonality controls. This is the immuneACCESS table as TCRdb keeps it, with only in-frame sequences that have V and J called. A part of the clones is gone; compared with another copy, unresolved V genes explain less than half, and the rest is unexplained. That table is the source of V, J and clone size, and D and trimming were worked out from the DNA. The table for this sample lists about 50,000 clones; approximately 75% of them were counted only once. The top ten clones comprise 43% of the sample.

This material consisted of PBMCs, taken after 12 months of ibrutinib treatment. The rearranged chain carries TRBV6-1 and TRBJ2-7; TRBD1 lines up with 7 middle nucleotides. The sequence was collected from a human donor with chronic lymphocytic leukemia. The CDR3 loop reads CASSGTGASYEQYF. The nucleotides are TGTGCCAGCAGTGGTACAGGGGCCTCCTACGAGCAGTACTTC.